This TCR beta chain is drawn from a study of T cells expressing NK-cell markers. As for the study in general: Investigators obtained TCR beta repertoires from sorted CD3+CD56+NKG2C+, CD3+CD56+NKG2C- and CD3+CD56-NKG2C+ T cells.

The CDR3 spans 14 residues. TCRdb reanalyzed the 5' RACE reads and collapses them to one entry per CDR3 protein, without DNA. This repertoire comprises approximately 440,000 distinct CDR3 sequences; its ten largest clones make up almost 1.5%. The sequenced sample consisted of blood T cells: a sorted CD56 or NKG2C T cell subset, CD4+ or CD8+ T cells, or bulk PBMC T cells (not recorded which). The sequence came from a woman aged 45 to 65 in good health. J is TRBJ1-5 and V is TRBV12-3 or TRBV12-4. CDR3 loop: CASSQVSVNQPQHF.